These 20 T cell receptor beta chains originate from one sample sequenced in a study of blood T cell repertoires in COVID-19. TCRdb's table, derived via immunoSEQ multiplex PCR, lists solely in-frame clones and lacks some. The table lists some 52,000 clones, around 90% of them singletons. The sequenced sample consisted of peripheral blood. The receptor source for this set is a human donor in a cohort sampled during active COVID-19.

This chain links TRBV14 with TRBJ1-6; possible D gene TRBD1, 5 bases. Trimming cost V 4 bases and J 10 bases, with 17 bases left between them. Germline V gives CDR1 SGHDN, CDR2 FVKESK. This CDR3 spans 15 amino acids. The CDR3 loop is CASSPRRGGYSPLHF. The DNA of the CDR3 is TGTGCCAGCAGCCCCAGGCGGGGCGGATACTCACCCCTCCACTTT. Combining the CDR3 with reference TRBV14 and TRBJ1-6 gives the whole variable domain EAGVTQFPSHSVIEKGQTVTLRCDPISGHDNLYWYRRVMGKEIKFLLHFVKESKQDESGMPNNRFLAERTGGTYSTLKVQPAELEDSGVYFCASSPRRGGYSPLHFGNGTRLTVT.

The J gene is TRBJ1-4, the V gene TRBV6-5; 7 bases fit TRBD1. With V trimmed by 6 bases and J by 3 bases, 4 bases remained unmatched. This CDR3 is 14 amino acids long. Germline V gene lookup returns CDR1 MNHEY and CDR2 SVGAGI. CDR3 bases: TGTGCCAGCAGCATCGGGACAGCTAATGAAAAACTGTTTTTT. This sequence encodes CASSIGTANEKLFF.

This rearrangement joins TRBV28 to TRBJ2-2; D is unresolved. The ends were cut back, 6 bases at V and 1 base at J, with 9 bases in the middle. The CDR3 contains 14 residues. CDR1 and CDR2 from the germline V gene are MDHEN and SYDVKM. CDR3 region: CASRLAGNTGELFF. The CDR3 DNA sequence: TGTGCCAGCAGGTTAGCAGGGAACACCGGGGAGCTGTTTTTT. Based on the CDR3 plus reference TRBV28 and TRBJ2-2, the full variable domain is DVKVTQSSRYLVKRTGEKVFLECVQDMDHENMFWYRQDPGLGLRLIYFSYDVKMKEKGDIPEGYSVSREKKERFSLILESASTNQTSMYLCASRLAGNTGELFFGEGSRLTVL.

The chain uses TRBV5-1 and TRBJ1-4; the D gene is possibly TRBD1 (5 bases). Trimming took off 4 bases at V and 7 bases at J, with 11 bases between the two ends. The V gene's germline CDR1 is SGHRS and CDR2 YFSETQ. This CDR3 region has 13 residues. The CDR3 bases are TGCGCCAGCAGCCGGGACTTAGGTGAAAAACTGTTTTTT. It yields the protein CASSRDLGEKLFF. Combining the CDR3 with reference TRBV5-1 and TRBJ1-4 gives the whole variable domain KAGVTQTPRYLIKTRGQQVTLSCSPISGHRSVSWYQQTPGQGLQFLFEYFSETQRNKGNFPGRFSGRQFSNSRSEMNVSTLELGDSALYLCASSRDLGEKLFFGSGTQLSVL.

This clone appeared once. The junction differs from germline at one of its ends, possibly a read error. The CDR3: CASSPGQNYNEQFF. The DNA for the CDR3 is TGTGCTAGCAGCCCGGGACAGAATTACAATGAGCAGTTCTTC. The rearrangement links TRBV7-7 to TRBJ2-1; 7 bases match TRBD1. Germline V lookup: CDR1 SSHAT, CDR2 FNYEAQ (reference sequence). The CDR3 covers 14 residues.

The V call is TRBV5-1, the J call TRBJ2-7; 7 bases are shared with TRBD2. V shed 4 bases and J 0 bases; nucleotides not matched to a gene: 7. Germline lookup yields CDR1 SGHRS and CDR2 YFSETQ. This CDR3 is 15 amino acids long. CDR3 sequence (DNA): TGCGCCAGCAGCGGAACTAGCGCCCTCTCCTACGAGCAGTACTTC. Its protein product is CASSGTSALSYEQYF.

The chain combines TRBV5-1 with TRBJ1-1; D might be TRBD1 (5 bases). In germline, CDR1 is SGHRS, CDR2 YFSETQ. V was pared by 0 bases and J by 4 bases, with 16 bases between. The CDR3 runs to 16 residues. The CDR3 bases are TGCGCCAGCAGCTTGGCCGAGGGCGGAGGGGTCACTGAAGCTTTCTTT. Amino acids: CASSLAEGGGVTEAFF.

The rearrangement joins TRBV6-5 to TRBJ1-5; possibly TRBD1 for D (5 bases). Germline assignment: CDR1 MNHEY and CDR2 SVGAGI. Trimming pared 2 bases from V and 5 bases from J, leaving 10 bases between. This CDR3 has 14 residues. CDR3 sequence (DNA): TGTGCCAGCAGTTACCGGCAGGGATATCAGCCCCAGCATTTT. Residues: CASSYRQGYQPQHF.

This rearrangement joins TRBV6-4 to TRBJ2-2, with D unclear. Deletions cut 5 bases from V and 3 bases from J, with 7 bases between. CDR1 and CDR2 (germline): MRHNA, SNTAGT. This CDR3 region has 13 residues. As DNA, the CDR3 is TGTGCCAGCAGTCTAAAACACACCGGGGAGCTGTTTTTT. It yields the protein CASSLKHTGELFF.

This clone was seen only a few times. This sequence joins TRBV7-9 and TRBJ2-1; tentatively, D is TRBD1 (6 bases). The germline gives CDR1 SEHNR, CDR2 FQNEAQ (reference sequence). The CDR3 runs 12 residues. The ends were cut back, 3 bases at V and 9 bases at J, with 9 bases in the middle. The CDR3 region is CASSLMDSEQFF. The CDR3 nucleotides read TGTGCCAGCAGCTTGATGGACAGTGAGCAGTTCTTC.

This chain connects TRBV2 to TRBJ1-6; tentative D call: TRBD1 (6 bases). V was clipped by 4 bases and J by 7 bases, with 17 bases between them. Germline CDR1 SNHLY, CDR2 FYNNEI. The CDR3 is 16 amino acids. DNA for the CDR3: TGTGCCAGCAGTGTCTGGGGAGGGGGAGGGAATTCACCCCTCCACTTT. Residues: CASSVWGGGGNSPLHF.

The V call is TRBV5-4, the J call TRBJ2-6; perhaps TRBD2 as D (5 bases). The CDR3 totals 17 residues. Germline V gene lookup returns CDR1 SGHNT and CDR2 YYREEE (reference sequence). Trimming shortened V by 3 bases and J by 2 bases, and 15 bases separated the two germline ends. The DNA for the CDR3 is TGTGCCAGCAGCTCTAGCCCCGCGGGTACTGGGGCCAACGTCCTGACTTTC. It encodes CASSSSPAGTGANVLTF. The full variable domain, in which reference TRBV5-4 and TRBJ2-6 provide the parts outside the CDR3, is ETGVTQSPTHLIKTRGQQVTLRCSSQSGHNTVSWYQQALGQGPQFIFQYYREEENGRGNFPPRFSGLQFPNYSSELNVNALELDDSALYLCASSSSPAGTGANVLTFGAGSRLTVL.

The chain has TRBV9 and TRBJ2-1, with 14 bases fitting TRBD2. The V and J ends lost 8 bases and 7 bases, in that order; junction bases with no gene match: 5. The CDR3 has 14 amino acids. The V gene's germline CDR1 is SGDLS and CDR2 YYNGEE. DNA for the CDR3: TGTGCCAGTAGTGGGACTAGCGGGAGTAATGAGCAGTTCTTC. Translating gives CASSGTSGSNEQFF.

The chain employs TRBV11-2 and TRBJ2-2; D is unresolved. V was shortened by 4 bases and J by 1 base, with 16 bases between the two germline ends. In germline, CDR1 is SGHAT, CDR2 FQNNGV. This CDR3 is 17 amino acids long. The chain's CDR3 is CASSSVRWAVNTGELFF. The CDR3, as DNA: TGTGCCAGCAGCTCCGTTCGGTGGGCCGTGAACACCGGGGAGCTGTTTTTT.

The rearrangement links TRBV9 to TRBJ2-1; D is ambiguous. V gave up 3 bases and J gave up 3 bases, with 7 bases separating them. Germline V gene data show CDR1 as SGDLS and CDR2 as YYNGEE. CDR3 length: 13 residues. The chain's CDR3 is CASSAGFYNEQFF. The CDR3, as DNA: TGTGCCAGCAGCGCAGGCTTCTACAATGAGCAGTTCTTC.

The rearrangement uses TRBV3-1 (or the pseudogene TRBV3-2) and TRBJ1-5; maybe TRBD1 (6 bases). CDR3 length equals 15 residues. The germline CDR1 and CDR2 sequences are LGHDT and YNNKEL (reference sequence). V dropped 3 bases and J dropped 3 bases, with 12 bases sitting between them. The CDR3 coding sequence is TGTGCCAGCAGCCAGGGACATCCAATCAATCAGCCCCAGCATTTT. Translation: CASSQGHPINQPQHF.

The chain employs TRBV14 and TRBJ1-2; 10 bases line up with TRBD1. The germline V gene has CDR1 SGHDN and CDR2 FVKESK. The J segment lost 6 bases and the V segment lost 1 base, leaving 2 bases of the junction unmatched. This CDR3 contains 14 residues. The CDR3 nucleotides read TGTGCCAGCAGCCAAGTTGGGACAGGGGATGGCTACACCTTC. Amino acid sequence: CASSQVGTGDGYTF.

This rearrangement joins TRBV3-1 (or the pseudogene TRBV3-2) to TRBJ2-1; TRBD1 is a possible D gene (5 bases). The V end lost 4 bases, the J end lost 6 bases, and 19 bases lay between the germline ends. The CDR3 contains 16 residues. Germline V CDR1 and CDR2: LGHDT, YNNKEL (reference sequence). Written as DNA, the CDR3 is TGTGCCAGCAGCCTAAGGGGCGGCACTACATCCAATGAGCAGTTCTTC. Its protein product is CASSLRGGTTSNEQFF.

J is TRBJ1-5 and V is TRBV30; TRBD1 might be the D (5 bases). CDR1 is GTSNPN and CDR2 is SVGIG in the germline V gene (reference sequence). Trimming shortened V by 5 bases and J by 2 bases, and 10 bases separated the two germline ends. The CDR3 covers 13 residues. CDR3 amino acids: CAWGGGGNQPQHF. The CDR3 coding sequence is TGTGCCTGGGGGGGAGGGGGCAATCAGCCCCAGCATTTT.

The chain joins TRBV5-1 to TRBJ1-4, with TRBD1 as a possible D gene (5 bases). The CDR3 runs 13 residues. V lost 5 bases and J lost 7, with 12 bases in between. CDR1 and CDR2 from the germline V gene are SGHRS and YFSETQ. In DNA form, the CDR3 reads TGCGCCAGCAGACGGACACCATCTGAAAAACTGTTTTTT. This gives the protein CASRRTPSEKLFF.